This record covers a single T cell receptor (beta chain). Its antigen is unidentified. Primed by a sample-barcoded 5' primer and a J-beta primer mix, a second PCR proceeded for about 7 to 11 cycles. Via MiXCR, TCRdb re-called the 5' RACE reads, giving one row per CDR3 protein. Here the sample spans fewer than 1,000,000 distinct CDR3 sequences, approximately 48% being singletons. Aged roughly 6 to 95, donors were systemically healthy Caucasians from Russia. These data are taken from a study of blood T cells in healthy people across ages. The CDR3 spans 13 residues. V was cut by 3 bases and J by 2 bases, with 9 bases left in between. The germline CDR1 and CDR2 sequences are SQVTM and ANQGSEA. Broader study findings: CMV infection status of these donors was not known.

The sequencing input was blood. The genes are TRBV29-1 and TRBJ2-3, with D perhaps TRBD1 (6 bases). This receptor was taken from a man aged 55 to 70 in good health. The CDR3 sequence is CSVDPGATDTQYF. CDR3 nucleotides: TGCAGCGTTGATCCAGGGGCCACAGATACGCAGTATTTT.